This TCR beta chain emerged from a study of T cell responses to AZD1222 COVID-19 vaccine. Across the whole study: Pooled in the analysis were second doses at about 4 or about 12 weeks.

About this clone itself: Its antigen is currently unknown.

Study-wide findings and caveats: Across spike, vaccine-associated CD4 TCRs were found, dominant at 160-218 and 743-854. Reportedly, nearly half of unique spike TCRs recognized epitopes outside B.1.351/B.1.1.7 mutations.

Some clones are missing from TCRdb's copy, which holds only in-frame ones; the method was immunoSEQ multiplex PCR. This table has 130,000 to 150,000 clones, around 89% appearing once. The sequence was collected from an adult in good health. This specimen was peripheral blood, taken on day 0 of AZD1222 vaccination.

CDR3 residues: CASSSPPAVSVANEQFF. The DNA of the CDR3 is TGTGCCAGCAGTAGTCCCCCCGCGGTGTCGGTCGCGAATGAGCAGTTCTTC. V gene TRBV28 combines with J gene TRBJ2-1; D is ambiguous. CDR1 is MDHEN and CDR2 is SYDVKM in the germline V gene. The CDR3 runs to 17 residues. The V gene lost 5 bases and the J gene lost 7 bases, with 24 bases spanning the gap.